The present T cell receptor beta chain was sequenced within a study of cytotoxic CD8 clonotypes in ibrutinib-treated CLL. Overall study: The response samples were taken once patients had been treated for a median of approximately 12 months, range 6 to 36.

Turning to this clone: Its antigen is not identified.

Trimming cost V 8 bases and J 3 bases, with 4 bases left between them. The CDR3 runs to 10 residues. CDR1 is SNHLY and CDR2 is FYNNEI in the germline V gene. Depth targeted 1 in 200,000 to 1 in 1 million T cells, averaging 10x coverage per clonotype. Profiling relied on immunoSEQ multiplex PCR, and the TCRdb table lists in-frame clones only, not all of them. The sample includes some 120,000 clones, roughly 60% seen only once; the top ten take about 40%. Study outcomes and limitations: Sample timing was unmatched between remission and later-progressing patients; lymph nodes unstudied. The study found clonality rose at ibrutinib response, then fell toward baseline at progression.

The material sequenced was PBMCs, taken after 24 months of ibrutinib treatment. The receptor's source is a human donor with chronic lymphocytic leukemia. The chain is built from TRBV2 and TRBJ1-1; D is undetermined. CDR3 sequence: CASADTEAFF. The DNA of the CDR3 is TGTGCCAGCGCGGACACTGAAGCTTTCTTT.